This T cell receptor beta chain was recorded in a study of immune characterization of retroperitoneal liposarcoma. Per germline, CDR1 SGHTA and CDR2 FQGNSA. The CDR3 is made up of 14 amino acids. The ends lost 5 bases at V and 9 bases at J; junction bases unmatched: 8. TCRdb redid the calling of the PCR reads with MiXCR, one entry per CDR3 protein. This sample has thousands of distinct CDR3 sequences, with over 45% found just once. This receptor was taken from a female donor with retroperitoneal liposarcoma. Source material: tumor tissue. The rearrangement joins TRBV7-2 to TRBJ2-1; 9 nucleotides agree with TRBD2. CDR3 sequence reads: CASSPPGLALEQFF. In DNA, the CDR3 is TGTGCCAGCAGCCCCCCGGGACTAGCTCTTGAGCAGTTCTTC.